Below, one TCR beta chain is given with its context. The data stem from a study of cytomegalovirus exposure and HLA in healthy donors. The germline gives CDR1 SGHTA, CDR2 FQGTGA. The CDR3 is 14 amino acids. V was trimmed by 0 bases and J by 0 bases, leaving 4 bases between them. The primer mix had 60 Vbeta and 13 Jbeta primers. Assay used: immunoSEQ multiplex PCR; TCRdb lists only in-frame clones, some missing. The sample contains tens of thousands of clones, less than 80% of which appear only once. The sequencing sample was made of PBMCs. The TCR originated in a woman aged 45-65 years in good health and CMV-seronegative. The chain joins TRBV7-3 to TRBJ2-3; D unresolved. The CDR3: CASSLTGSTDTQYF. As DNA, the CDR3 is TGTGCCAGCAGCTTAACGGGCAGCACAGATACGCAGTATTTT.